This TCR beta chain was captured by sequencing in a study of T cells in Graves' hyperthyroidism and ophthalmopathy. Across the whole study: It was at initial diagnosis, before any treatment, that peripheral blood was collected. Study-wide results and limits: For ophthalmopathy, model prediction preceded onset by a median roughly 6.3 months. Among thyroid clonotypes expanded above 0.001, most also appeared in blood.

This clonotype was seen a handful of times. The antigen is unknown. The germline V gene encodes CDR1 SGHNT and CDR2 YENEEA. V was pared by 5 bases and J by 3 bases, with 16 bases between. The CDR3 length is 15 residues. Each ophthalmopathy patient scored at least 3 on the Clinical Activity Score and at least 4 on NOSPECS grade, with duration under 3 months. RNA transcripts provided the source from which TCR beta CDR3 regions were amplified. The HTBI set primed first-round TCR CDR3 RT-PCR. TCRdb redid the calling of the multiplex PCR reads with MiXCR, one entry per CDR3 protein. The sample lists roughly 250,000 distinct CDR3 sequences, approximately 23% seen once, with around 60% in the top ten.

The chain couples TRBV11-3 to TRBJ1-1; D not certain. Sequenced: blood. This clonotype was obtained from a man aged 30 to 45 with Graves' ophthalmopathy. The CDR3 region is CASSKGAGDDTEAFF. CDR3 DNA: TGTGCCAGCAGCAAGGGCGCAGGAGATGACACTGAAGCTTTCTTT.